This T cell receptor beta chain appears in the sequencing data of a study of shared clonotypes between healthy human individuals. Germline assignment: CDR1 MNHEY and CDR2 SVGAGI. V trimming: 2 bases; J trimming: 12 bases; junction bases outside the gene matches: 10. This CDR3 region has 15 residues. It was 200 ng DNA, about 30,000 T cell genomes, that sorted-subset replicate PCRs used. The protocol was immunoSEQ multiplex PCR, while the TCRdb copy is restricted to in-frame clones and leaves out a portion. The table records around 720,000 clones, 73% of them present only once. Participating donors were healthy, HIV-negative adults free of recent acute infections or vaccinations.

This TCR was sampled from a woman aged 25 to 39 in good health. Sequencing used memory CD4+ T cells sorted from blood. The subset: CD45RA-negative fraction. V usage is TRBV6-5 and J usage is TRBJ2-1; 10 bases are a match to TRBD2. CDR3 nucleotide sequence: TGTGCCAGCAGTTACACACGGACTAGCGGAAGGAGGCAGTTCTTC. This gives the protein CASSYTRTSGRRQFF.